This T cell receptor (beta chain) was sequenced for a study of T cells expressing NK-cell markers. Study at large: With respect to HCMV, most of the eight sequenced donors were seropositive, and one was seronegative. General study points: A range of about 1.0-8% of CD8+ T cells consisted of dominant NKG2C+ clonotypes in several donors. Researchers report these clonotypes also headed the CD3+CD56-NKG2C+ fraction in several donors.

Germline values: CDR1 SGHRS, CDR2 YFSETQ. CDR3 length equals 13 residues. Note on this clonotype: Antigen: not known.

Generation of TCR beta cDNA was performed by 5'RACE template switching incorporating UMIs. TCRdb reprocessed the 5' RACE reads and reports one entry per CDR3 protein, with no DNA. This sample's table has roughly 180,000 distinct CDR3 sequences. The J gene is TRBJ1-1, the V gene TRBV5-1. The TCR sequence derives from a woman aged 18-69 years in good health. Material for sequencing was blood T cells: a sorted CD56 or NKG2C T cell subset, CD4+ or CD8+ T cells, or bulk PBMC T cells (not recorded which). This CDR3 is CASSLIRNTEAFF.